The 3 T cell receptor beta chains below all came from one sample that was sequenced in a study of blood T cells in healthy people across ages (dated by TCRdb to between 2015 and 2017). The library was built by means of 5' RACE. Instrument used: Illumina HiSeq 2500. A second PCR of about 6 to 11 cycles was performed with a sample-barcoded 5' primer and a J-beta primer mix. TCRdb reanalyzed the raw reads on its own, using fastp at Q25 for trimming and MiXCR for clone calling, and kept in-frame beta chains. CDR3 protein duplicates are merged, each entry listing the most common genes and DNA. This sample comprises roughly 1,700,000 distinct CDR3 sequences, roughly 27% of them detected only once. The ten largest clones capture 6.5% to 8.5% of the sample. What was sequenced was blood. These receptors were taken from a woman aged 25 to 39 in good health.

The V call is TRBV6-2 or TRBV6-3, the J call TRBJ1-2, with D possibly matching TRBD1 (6 bases). V lost 6 bases to trimming and J lost 8 bases, with 16 bases between them. Germline V gene sequence: CDR1 MNHEY, CDR2 SVGEGT. CDR3 size: 13 residues. The CDR3: CASRNTGIRGYTF. For the CDR3, the DNA is TGTGCCAGCAGGAATACAGGGATCCGGGGCTACACCTTC.

This clonotype was seen many times. This chain joins TRBV7-2 and TRBJ2-7; TRBD2 might be the D (5 bases). The CDR3 totals 17 residues. Trimming stripped 5 bases from V and 0 bases from J, with 20 bases between. Looked up from germline, CDR1 is SGHTA and CDR2 is FQGNSA. The CDR3 region has the DNA TGTGCCAGCAGCCACAATTACGGGCGGGCCAGCTCCTACGAGCAGTACTTC. It codes for CASSHNYGRASSYEQYF.

The rearrangement joins TRBV27 to TRBJ1-1; no clear D gene. Germline values: CDR1 MNHEY, CDR2 SMNVEV (reference sequence). The CDR3 contains 15 residues. Between the trimmed V and J ends, which lost 7 bases and 5 bases, there was a span of 20 bases. For the CDR3, the DNA is TGTGCCAGCACGCCGGCCGGCCTATTTGTGACTGAAGCTTTCTTT. It codes for CASTPAGLFVTEAFF.